This T cell receptor (beta chain) stems from a study of blood T cell repertoires in COVID-19. The overall study: PBMCs, B-cell-depleted T cells, or T cells provided the cDNA or gDNA that made up the material.

This CDR3 has 13 amino acids. CDR1 is MNHEY, CDR2 SVGAGI, per germline. The V gene lost 8 bases and the J gene lost 5 bases, with 13 bases spanning the gap. As handled by the study authors: From reference gene primer amplification, estimates of nucleated cell counts were derived. Only in-frame clones appear in the TCRdb table, and some are missing; sequencing was by immunoSEQ multiplex PCR. D and trimming were read from the DNA, whereas the V and J calls and clone size are those reported in that table. The sample includes approximately 100,000 clones, about two thirds seen only once; the top ten take 0.9%.

This clonotype was obtained from a human donor with acute or convalescent COVID-19. The donor label of this sample is uncertain. Sequencing used peripheral blood. The V gene is TRBV6-5, the J gene TRBJ1-5; D is perhaps TRBD1 (5 bases). DNA for the CDR3: TGTGCCAGCCAGCGGGGGGTCGATCAGCCCCAGCATTTT. Translating gives CASQRGVDQPQHF.